The 17 T cell receptor beta chains below all came from one sample that was sequenced in a study of blood T cell repertoires in COVID-19. Assay used: immunoSEQ multiplex PCR; TCRdb lists only in-frame clones, some missing. This sample has approximately 450,000 clones, with approximately 92% found just once. The sample comprised PBMCs or T cells enriched from blood (not recorded which). These TCRs come from a man younger than 45 who had recovered from COVID-19.

The rearrangement joins TRBV30 to TRBJ2-7, with 10 bases that match TRBD2. The CDR3 is made up of 19 amino acids. CDR1 and CDR2 from the germline V gene are GTSNPN and SVGIG (reference sequence). V lost 1 base, J lost 2 bases, and 17 bases stayed unmatched. The CDR3 region is CAWSETGTLGTSETYEQYF. The CDR3 coding sequence is TGTGCCTGGAGTGAGACAGGAACCCTCGGGACTAGCGAGACCTACGAGCAGTACTTC.

On this clone: This CDR3 is also generated by other DNA sequences in the sample. The rearrangement links TRBV28 to TRBJ2-3; possible D gene TRBD2, 6 bases. CDR1 MDHEN and CDR2 SYDVKM come from the germline V gene. The CDR3 is 17 amino acids. V lost 5 bases to trimming and J lost 0 bases, with 18 bases between them. The CDR3 loop reads CASSPPSGGGSTDTQYF. CDR3 coding DNA: TGTGCCAGCAGTCCCCCCTCCGGCGGAGGGAGCACAGATACGCAGTATTTT.

The chain is built from TRBV5-6 and TRBJ2-5, with D perhaps matching TRBD2 (5 bases). Germline assignment: CDR1 SGHDT and CDR2 YYEEEE. Deletions cut 1 base from V and 2 bases from J, with 9 bases between. This CDR3 region has 14 residues. The CDR3 is CASSLLLEQETQYF. DNA of the CDR3: TGTGCCAGCAGCTTGTTACTAGAACAAGAGACCCAGTACTTC.

This chain uses TRBV4-1 with TRBJ1-4; D possibly corresponds to TRBD1 (5 bases). Germline V gene lookup returns CDR1 MGHRA and CDR2 YSYEKL. The V gene lost 1 base and the J gene lost 7 bases, with 10 bases spanning the gap. The CDR3 consists of 14 residues. The chain's CDR3 is CASSQGGGGEKLFF. CDR3 nucleotides: TGCGCCAGCAGCCAAGGCGGGGGGGGTGAAAAACTGTTTTTT.

The chain links TRBV9 to TRBJ2-1; 10 nucleotides line up with TRBD2. Germline CDR1 reads SGDLS; CDR2 reads YYNGEE. The V segment lost 3 bases and the J segment 4 bases; nucleotides outside the gene matches: 4. This CDR3 has 15 amino acids. The CDR3 spells CASSGTSGTYNEQFF. For the CDR3, the DNA is TGTGCCAGCAGCGGTACTAGCGGGACATACAATGAGCAGTTCTTC.

This sequence joins TRBV28 and TRBJ2-5; 13 bases line up with TRBD2. V shed 7 bases, J shed 4 bases, and the junction held 6 bases outside the gene matches. The CDR3 is 15 amino acids. Per germline, CDR1 MDHEN and CDR2 SYDVKM. This chain's CDR3 is CASTALAGGAETQYF. CDR3 nucleotide sequence: TGTGCCAGCACCGCACTAGCGGGAGGGGCAGAGACCCAGTACTTC.

This chain links TRBV11-2 with TRBJ2-1, with D possibly being TRBD2 (6 bases). V lost 5 bases and J 8 bases, leaving 13 bases between the germline ends. The CDR3 extends over 13 amino acids. The germline V gene has CDR1 SGHAT and CDR2 FQNNGV. This CDR3 is CASSGPTRYEQFF. The CDR3 bases are TGTGCCAGCAGCGGACCGACTAGGTATGAGCAGTTCTTC.

The CDR3, as DNA: TGTGCCAGCAGCGTATTACAGGGCAATTCACCCCTCCACTTT. This gives the protein CASSVLQGNSPLHF. The chain is built from TRBV9 and TRBJ1-6; TRBD1 might be the D (6 bases). Germline CDR1 SGDLS, CDR2 YYNGEE. Trimming removed 1 base from V and 7 bases from J, with 9 bases in between. The CDR3 is made up of 14 amino acids.

The chain uses TRBV4-1 and TRBJ2-1; 10 positions agree with TRBD2. With V trimmed by 1 base and J by 1 base, 4 bases remained unmatched. Germline V gene lookup returns CDR1 MGHRA and CDR2 YSYEKL. This CDR3 region has 17 residues. Here the CDR3 DNA reads TGCGCCAGCAGCCAAGTCGCTAGCGGGAGTTCCTACAATGAGCAGTTCTTC. The encoded protein is CASSQVASGSSYNEQFF.

The chain recombines TRBV20-1 with TRBJ2-7; perhaps TRBD2 as D (6 bases). CDR1 DFQATT and CDR2 SNEGSKA come from the germline V gene (reference sequence). Trimming cost V 6 bases and J 6 bases, with 12 bases left between them. The CDR3 runs to 11 residues. CDR3 region: CSALQEGEQYF. The CDR3 coding sequence is TGCAGTGCGCTCCAGGAGGGCGAGCAGTACTTC.

The chain recombines TRBV6-5 with TRBJ1-5; no firm D call. This CDR3 is built from 13 residues. Trimming pared 6 bases from V and 5 bases from J, leaving 11 bases between. Per germline, CDR1 MNHEY and CDR2 SVGAGI. CDR3 sequence reads: CASRLTRDQPQHF. The CDR3 nucleotides are TGTGCCAGCAGGTTAACGAGGGATCAGCCCCAGCATTTT.

This clone was recorded a few times. The genes are TRBV9 and TRBJ1-1, with D possibly matching TRBD1 (5 bases). The germline CDR1 and CDR2 sequences are SGDLS and YYNGEE. Trimming stripped 7 bases from V and 0 bases from J, with 16 bases between. The CDR3 runs to 15 residues. The CDR3 sequence: CASGRGEGVNTEAFF. The CDR3 DNA reads TGTGCCAGCGGCCGGGGGGAGGGAGTGAACACTGAAGCTTTCTTT. Complete variable domain (other parts from reference TRBV9 and TRBJ1-1): DSGVTQTPKHLITATGQRVTLRCSPRSGDLSVYWYQQSLDQGLQFLIQYYNGEERAKGNILERFSAQQFPDLHSELNLSSLELGDSALYFCASGRGEGVNTEAFFGQGTRLTVV.

The rearrangement joins TRBV5-4 to TRBJ1-4; 7 positions agree with TRBD1. This CDR3 contains 14 residues. Per germline, CDR1 SGHNT and CDR2 YYREEE (reference sequence). J gave up 2 bases and V 4 bases, and 2 bases lay outside the gene matches. The CDR3 here is CASSPGGTNEKLFF. The CDR3 DNA follows: TGTGCCAGCAGCCCAGGGGGGACTAATGAAAAACTGTTTTTT.

The rearrangement uses TRBV21-1 and TRBJ2-3; no DNA check was done on the table's D call, TRBD1. TRBV21-1 is a pseudogene. The CDR3 runs to 14 residues. The CDR3 here is CACPGRDRKDTQYF. The DNA of the CDR3 is TGTGCCTGCCCGGGGCGGGACAGGAAAGATACGCAGTATTTT.

In DNA, the CDR3 is TGTGCAAGTCGCTCCCCCAACCCCCACGACAGGGGAGGTAGTCAGCCCCAGCATTTT. Amino acids: CASRSPNPHDRGGSQPQHF. V gene TRBV12-2 combines with J gene TRBJ1-5; the D call TRBD1 from the table was never checked on the DNA. TRBV12-2 is listed as a pseudogene. The CDR3 covers 19 residues.

V is TRBV7-8 and J is TRBJ2-2; TRBD2 might be the D (5 bases). The CDR3 has 15 amino acids. Trimming took off 4 bases at V and 5 bases at J, with 14 bases between the two ends. CDR1 SGHVS and CDR2 FQNEAQ come from the germline V gene. Here the CDR3 reads CASSSDSAATGELFF. CDR3 DNA: TGTGCCAGCAGCTCAGATTCAGCGGCTACCGGGGAGCTGTTTTTT.

This chain links TRBV7-9 with TRBJ1-3; D not resolved. Germline assignment: CDR1 SEHNR and CDR2 FQNEAQ (reference sequence). The CDR3 has 12 residues. The V and J ends lost 7 bases and 4 bases respectively, with 8 bases between them. CDR3 coding DNA: TGTGCCAGCAACGGAGGGGGAAACACCATATATTTT. Protein product: CASNGGGNTIYF.